The rows below give T cell receptor beta chains drawn from one sample of a study of radiotherapy plus CTLA-4 blockade in lung cancer. Only in-frame clones appear in the TCRdb table, and some are missing; sequencing was by immunoSEQ multiplex PCR. This table has approximately 94,000 clones, approximately 82% appearing once. The material was peripheral blood, obtained from a patient treated with radiotherapy plus ipilimumab. These receptor sequences come from a human donor with non-small cell lung cancer that progressed on radiotherapy plus ipilimumab. CDR3s leave out the opening cysteine and the closing phenylalanine or tryptophan. The order of the fields is clone size, J gene, V gene, CDR3 protein. Part of the rows lack a size; the others show once, few, many or a class for expanded clones.

few | TRBJ2-2 | TRBV4-1 | ASSQPSGTGELF
- | TRBJ2-1 | TRBV6-6 | ASSSSSYNEQF
- | TRBJ2-3 | TRBV4-2 | ASSQEQHYTQY
- | TRBJ2-3 | TRBV6-1 | ASSEAVALGTDTQY
- | TRBJ2-1 | TRBV13 | ASSPAVGYNEQF
- | TRBJ1-3 | TRBV28 | ASSFGGLSGNTIY
- | TRBJ2-1 | TRBV9 | ASSVGARAGGGYEQF
few | TRBJ2-1 | TRBV5-6 | ASSLGTGEQF
- | TRBJ2-3 | TRBV27 | ASSFGGTHTDTQY
- | TRBJ1-1 | TRBV20-1 | SARWNTEAF
- | TRBJ2-2 | TRBV2 | ASGRDRGGTGELF
few | TRBJ1-5 | TRBV19 | ASSGQGADQPQH
- | TRBJ2-7 | TRBV25-1 | ASSEFGLYEQY
- | TRBJ2-1 | TRBV9 | ASTPGGRSYNEQF
once | TRBJ2-5 | TRBV27 | ASSLLGDQETQY
- | TRBJ2-3 | TRBV2 | ASSERDRGSDTQY
- | TRBJ2-1 | TRBV27 | ASRAGQGLRYNEQF
once | TRBJ2-3 | TRBV29-1 | SPTGTDTQY
- | TRBJ2-5 | TRBV28 | ASSLGPNPQETQY
- | TRBJ2-1 | TRBV6-1 | ASSEMAGTAQGQF
- | TRBJ2-1 | TRBV25-1 | ASSVDYNEQF
- | TRBJ2-1 | TRBV4-1 | ASSEQSGNYNEQF
- | TRBJ2-7 | TRBV29-1 | SVDLPRAGVGEQY
- | TRBJ2-1 | TRBV6-5 | ASSYSIADRLEQF
- | TRBJ2-3 | TRBV9 | ASSANPLKDTQY
- | TRBJ1-1 | TRBV10-3 | AIRGETGAVTEAF
few | TRBJ2-7 | TRBV28 | ASSLGLAGEPYEQY
few | TRBJ2-2 | TRBV7-6 | ASSSGKKGAGELF
- | TRBJ1-4 | TRBV4-2 | ASSQDGTGNEKLF
- | TRBJ2-2 | TRBV6-6 | ASIPSGGGLF
few | TRBJ2-7 | TRBV5-6 | ASSLVLQGAGEQY
- | TRBJ2-7 | TRBV9 | ASTPGLAAYEQY
- | TRBJ2-2 | TRBV10-3 | AISRGTANTGELF
- | TRBJ2-1 | TRBV9 | ASSLDSAPGNEQF
- | TRBJ1-4 | TRBV9 | ASSATYGADEKLF
- | TRBJ2-1 | TRBV5-4 | ASSLQTSGYNEQF
- | TRBJ1-3 | TRBV5-1 | ASSLVAGFGNTIY
once | TRBJ2-1 | TRBV5-4 | ASSWKGERNYNEQF
- | TRBJ2-1 | TRBV6-1 | ASSREANYNEQF
- | TRBJ1-5 | TRBV29-1 | SVAPGYNQPQH
few | TRBJ1-4 | TRBV6-5 | ASSYSGEDEKLF
- | TRBJ2-1 | TRBV11-2 | ASSLGGPLNNEQF
- | TRBJ2-5 | TRBV7-9 | ASSSMTGAQETQY